This TCR beta chain was recovered during a study of quantifying T cell responses using KT2 cells. Study overall: RNA was reverse transcribed with TCR alpha and beta constant-region primers.

V lost 6 bases, J lost 0 bases, and 7 bases stayed unmatched. CDR1 is SQVTM, CDR2 ANQGSEA, per germline. CDR3 length: 15 amino acids. The cDNA 3' end received a ligated oligonucleotide with a UMI. First-round PCR used 4 to 5 cycles and beta primers RC1.1 and RC1.2 covering TRBC1 and TRBC2. From the second PCR onward, TCR alpha and beta chains were processed separately. From the UMI-ligation and nested PCR reads, TCRdb called clonotypes with MiXCR, one entry per CDR3 protein. In the table there are approximately 54,000 distinct CDR3 sequences, around 10% of which are singletons. This clonotype was counted between two and nine times.

The TCR sequence derives from a human donor. Sequenced input: PBMCs spiked with cells of the T cell clone KT2. V usage is TRBV29-1 and J usage is TRBJ2-3; 9 bases are shared with TRBD2. CDR3 nucleotides: TGCAGCGTCATGCTAGCGGGGCTTAGCACAGATACGCAGTATTTT. Residues: CSVMLAGLSTDTQYF.